Following are 8 T cell receptor beta chains from one sample sequenced in a study of cytomegalovirus exposure and HLA in healthy donors. Sequenced by immunoSEQ multiplex PCR; TCRdb stores in-frame clones only, minus some. The sample has more than 45,000 clones, 91% seen once. The sequenced sample consisted of PBMCs. All receptors derive from a woman between 25 and 40 years old in good health and CMV-seronegative.

The V gene is TRBV27, the J gene TRBJ1-1; D is uncertain. The CDR3 runs 14 residues. Germline CDR1 is MNHEY and CDR2 is SMNVEV (reference sequence). V was trimmed by 5 bases and J by 0 bases, leaving 10 bases between them. The chain's CDR3 is CASSPTQMNTEAFF. As DNA, the CDR3 is TGTGCCAGCAGTCCTACCCAAATGAACACTGAAGCTTTCTTT.

The chain combines TRBV19 with TRBJ1-1; the match to TRBD1 covers 7 bases. The CDR3 length is 13 residues. Germline V CDR1 and CDR2: LNHDA, SQIVND (reference sequence). Losses at the gene ends were 5 bases for V and 6 bases for J; bases not matched to a gene: 6. The CDR3 reads CASSHLRGPEAFF. For the CDR3, the DNA is TGTGCCAGTAGTCATCTAAGGGGGCCTGAAGCTTTCTTT.

V and J are TRBV6-5 and TRBJ2-5; the D gene is possibly TRBD2 (5 bases). Trimming cost V 6 bases and J 4 bases, with 12 bases left between them. Germline assignment: CDR1 MNHEY and CDR2 SVGAGI. This CDR3 is 13 amino acids long. The CDR3 region has the DNA TGTGCCAGCAGCTCGAGGGCGGGAGAGACCCAGTACTTC. Its translation is CASSSRAGETQYF.

The V and J genes are TRBV28 and TRBJ2-7, with 11 bases aligning to TRBD1. The CDR3 totals 15 residues. Germline-derived CDR1 and CDR2 are MDHEN and SYDVKM. V gave up 3 bases and J gave up 6 bases; unmatched junction bases: 7. The DNA for the CDR3 is TGTGCCAGCAGTTTCGGACAGGGGGCCTCTTCCGAGCAGTACTTC. It translates to CASSFGQGASSEQYF.

The chain's CDR3 is CASSYSTAYNEQFF. The CDR3 DNA sequence: TGTGCCAGCAGTTACTCGACTGCCTACAATGAGCAGTTCTTC. The chain joins TRBV6-5 to TRBJ2-1; D is uncertain. The ends were cut back, 0 bases at V and 2 bases at J, with 5 bases in the middle. The CDR3 totals 14 residues. CDR1 and CDR2 from the germline V gene are MNHEY and SVGAGI.

The V and J genes are TRBV7-9 and TRBJ1-1, with a tentative D call TRBD1 (5 bases). Per germline, CDR1 SEHNR and CDR2 FQNEAQ (reference sequence). CDR3 length: 11 amino acids. V gave up 8 bases and J gave up 3 bases, with 7 bases separating them. The CDR3 nucleotides are TGTGCCAGCCGGGGGGACACTGAAGCTTTCTTT. The encoded protein is CASRGDTEAFF.

The chain is built from TRBV10-3 and TRBJ1-1, with no clear D. The CDR3 runs to 15 residues. CDR1 and CDR2 from the germline V gene are ENHRY and SYGVKD. The V end lost 2 bases, the J end lost 0 bases, and 10 bases lay between the germline ends. The DNA of the CDR3 is TGTGCCATCAGTGAGGGCAGTCCCATGAACACTGAAGCTTTCTTT. This gives the protein CAISEGSPMNTEAFF.

This clone appeared a single time. The V and J genes are TRBV2 and TRBJ2-1, with 7 positions matching TRBD2. Germline V gene lookup returns CDR1 SNHLY and CDR2 FYNNEI. CDR3 length: 14 residues. The V gene end was trimmed by 10 bases and the J gene end by 2 bases; junction bases not matched to a gene: 8. Here the CDR3 reads CATPTSDPYNEQFF. Written as DNA, the CDR3 is TGTGCCACCCCTACTAGCGACCCCTACAATGAGCAGTTCTTC.